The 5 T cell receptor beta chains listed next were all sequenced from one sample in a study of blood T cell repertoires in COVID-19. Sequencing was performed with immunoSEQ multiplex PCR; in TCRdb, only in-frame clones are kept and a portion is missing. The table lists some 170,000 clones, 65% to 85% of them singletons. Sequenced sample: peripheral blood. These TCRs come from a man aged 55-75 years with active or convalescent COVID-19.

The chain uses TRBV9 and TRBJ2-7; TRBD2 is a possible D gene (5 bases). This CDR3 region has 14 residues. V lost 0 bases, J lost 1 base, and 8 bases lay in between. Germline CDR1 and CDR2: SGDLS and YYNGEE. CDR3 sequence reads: CASSVGWESYEQYF. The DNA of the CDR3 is TGTGCCAGCAGCGTAGGATGGGAGTCCTACGAGCAGTACTTC.

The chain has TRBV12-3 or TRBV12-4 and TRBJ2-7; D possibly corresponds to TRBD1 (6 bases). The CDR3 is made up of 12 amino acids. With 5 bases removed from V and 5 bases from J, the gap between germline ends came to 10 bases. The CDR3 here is CASSPRGNEQYF. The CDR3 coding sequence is TGTGCCAGCAGTCCCAGGGGAAACGAGCAGTACTTC.

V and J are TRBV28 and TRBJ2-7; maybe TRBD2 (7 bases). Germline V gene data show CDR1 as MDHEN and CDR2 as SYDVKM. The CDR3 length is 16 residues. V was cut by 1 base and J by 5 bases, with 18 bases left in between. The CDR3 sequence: CASSLSGFGGRNEQYF. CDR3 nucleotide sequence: TGTGCCAGCAGTTTATCAGGTTTCGGGGGGCGCAACGAGCAGTACTTC.

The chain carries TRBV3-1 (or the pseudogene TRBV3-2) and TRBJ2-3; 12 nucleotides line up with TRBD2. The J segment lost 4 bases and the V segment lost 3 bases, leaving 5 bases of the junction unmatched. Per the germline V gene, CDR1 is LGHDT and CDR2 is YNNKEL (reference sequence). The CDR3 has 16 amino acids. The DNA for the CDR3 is TGTGCCAGCAGCCACGGACTAGCGGGGAGGTCAGATACGCAGTATTTT. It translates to CASSHGLAGRSDTQYF.

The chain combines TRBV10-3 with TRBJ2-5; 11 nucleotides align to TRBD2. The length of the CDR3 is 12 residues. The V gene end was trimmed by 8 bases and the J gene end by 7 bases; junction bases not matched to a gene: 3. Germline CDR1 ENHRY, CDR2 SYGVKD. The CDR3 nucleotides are TGTGCCATCGGGGGGACTAGCGGGACCCAGTACTTC. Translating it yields CAIGGTSGTQYF.